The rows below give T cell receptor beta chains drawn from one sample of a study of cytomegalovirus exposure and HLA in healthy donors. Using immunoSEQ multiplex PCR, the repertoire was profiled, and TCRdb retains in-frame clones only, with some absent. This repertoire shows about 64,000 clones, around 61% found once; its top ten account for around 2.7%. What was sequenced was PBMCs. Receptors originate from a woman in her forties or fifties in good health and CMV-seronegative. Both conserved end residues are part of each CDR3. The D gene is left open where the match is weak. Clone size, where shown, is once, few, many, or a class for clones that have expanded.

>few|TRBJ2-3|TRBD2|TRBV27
TGTGCCACCAGTTCCTGGACTAGCGGGATCACAGATACGCAGTATTTT
CATSSWTSGITDTQYF
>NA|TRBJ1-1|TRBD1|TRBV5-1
TGCGCCAGCAGCTCCACGACAGGGAAAGGGACTGAAGCTTTCTTT
CASSSTTGKGTEAFF
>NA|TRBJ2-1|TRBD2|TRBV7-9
TGTGCCAGCAGTTTAACTAGCGGGTATTACAATGAGCAGTTCTTC
CASSLTSGYYNEQFF
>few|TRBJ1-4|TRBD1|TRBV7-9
TGTGCCAGCAGCCCTAGGGACAGGGATAATGAAAAACTGTTTTTT
CASSPRDRDNEKLFF
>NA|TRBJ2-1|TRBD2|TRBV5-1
TGCGCCAGCAGCTTGAGTCCTAGCGGGATTTACAATGAGCAGTTCTTC
CASSLSPSGIYNEQFF
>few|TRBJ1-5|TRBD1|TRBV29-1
TGCAGCGCCGCGGGACAGCAGGATCAGCCCCAGCATTTT
CSAAGQQDQPQHF
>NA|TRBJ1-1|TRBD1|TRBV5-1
TGCGCCAGCAGCCTCGGGACAGGGGGCAACACTGAAGCTTTCTTT
CASSLGTGGNTEAFF
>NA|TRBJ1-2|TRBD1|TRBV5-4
TGTGCCAGCAGCTTCACAGGGGCGGACTATGGCTACACCTTC
CASSFTGADYGYTF
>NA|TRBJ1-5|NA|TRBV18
TGTGCCAGCTCACCATTGGAGGATCAGCCCCAGCATTTT
CASSPLEDQPQHF
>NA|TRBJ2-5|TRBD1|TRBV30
TGTGCCTGGAGTGGTACAGGGGCGGCTACAAAGACCCAGTACTTC
CAWSGTGAATKTQYF
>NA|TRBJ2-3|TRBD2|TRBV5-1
TGCGCCAGCAGCACAATACTAGCGGGAGAAGATACGCAGTATTTT
CASSTILAGEDTQYF
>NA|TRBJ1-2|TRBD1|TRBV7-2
TGTGCCAGCAGCCTACGGGCAGGGGGCCTCTATGGCTACACCTTC
CASSLRAGGLYGYTF
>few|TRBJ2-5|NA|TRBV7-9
TGTGCCAGCAGATCTCGGACAGACCCCCAAGAGACCCAGTACTTC
CASRSRTDPQETQYF
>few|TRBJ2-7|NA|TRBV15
TGTGCCACCAGCAGAGATCTCAGAATCGAGCAGTACTTC
CATSRDLRIEQYF
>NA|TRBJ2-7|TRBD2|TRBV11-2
TGTGCCAGCAGCTCGATTCGCTCTAGCGGGAGTAGCTCCTACGAGCAGTACTTC
CASSSIRSSGSSSYEQYF
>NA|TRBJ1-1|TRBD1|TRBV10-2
TGCGCCAGCCTCAGGGGGCTGGGGACTGAAGCTTTCTTT
CASLRGLGTEAFF
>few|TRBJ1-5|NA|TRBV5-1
TGCGCCAGCAGCTTGGAGCACAGGAATCAGCCCCAGCATTTT
CASSLEHRNQPQHF
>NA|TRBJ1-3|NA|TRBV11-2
TGTGCCAGCGACCAAGAGGGCATCTCTGGAAACACCATATATTTT
CASDQEGISGNTIYF
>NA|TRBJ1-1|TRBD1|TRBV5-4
TGTGCCAGCAGCTTGGGACAGGGGGTGAACACTGAAGCTTTCTTT
CASSLGQGVNTEAFF
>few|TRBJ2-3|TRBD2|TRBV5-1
TGCGCCAGCAGCTTGGCCGCTAGCGGGAGGGGTACAGATACGCAGTATTTT
CASSLAASGRGTDTQYF
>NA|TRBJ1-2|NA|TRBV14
TGTGCCAGCAGCCAAGATAGCTCGGAAGGCATTAACTATGGCTACACCTTC
CASSQDSSEGINYGYTF
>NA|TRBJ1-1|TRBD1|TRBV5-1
TGCGCCAGCAGCTTGTGGGACAGGAACACTGAAGCTTTCTTT
CASSLWDRNTEAFF
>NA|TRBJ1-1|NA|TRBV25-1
TGTGCCAGCAGAAGGGGCGGGATGAACACTGAAGCTTTCTTT
CASRRGGMNTEAFF
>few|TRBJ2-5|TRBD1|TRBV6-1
TGTGCCAGCAGTGCCCAGGGGGCGGACCAAGAGACCCAGTACTTC
CASSAQGADQETQYF
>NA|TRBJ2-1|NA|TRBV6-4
TGTGCCAGCAGTGAAAGTGAGGAAGGGGGGCAGTTCTTC
CASSESEEGGQFF
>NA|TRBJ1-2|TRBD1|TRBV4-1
TGCGCCAGCAGCCAACCCGGACAGGGGAAGAACTATGGCTACACCTTC
CASSQPGQGKNYGYTF
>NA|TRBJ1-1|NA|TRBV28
TGTGCCAGCAGCTCGGGTTGGGGAGCCACTGAAGCTTTCTTT
CASSSGWGATEAFF
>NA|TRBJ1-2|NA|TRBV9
TGTGCCAGCAGCTTCGTACCGGGAGACTATGGCTACACCTTC
CASSFVPGDYGYTF
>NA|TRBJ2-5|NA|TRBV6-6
TGTGCCAGCAGTTACGTGGGGGGCCAAGAGACCCAGTACTTC
CASSYVGGQETQYF
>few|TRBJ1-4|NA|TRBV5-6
TGTGCCAGCAGCTTAAGAGATATTCATGAAAAACTGTTTTTT
CASSLRDIHEKLFF
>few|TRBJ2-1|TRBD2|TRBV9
TGTGCCAGCAGCCGAATCGGGACTATTGTCTACAATGAGCAGTTCTTC
CASSRIGTIVYNEQFF
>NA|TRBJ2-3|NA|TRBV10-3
TGTGCCATCAGTGGACAGGACACAGATACGCAGTATTTT
CAISGQDTDTQYF
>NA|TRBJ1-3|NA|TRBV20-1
TGCAGTGCTAGAGATCTGAACACCATATATTTT
CSARDLNTIYF
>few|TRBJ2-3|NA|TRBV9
TGTGCCAGCAGCACACCGGGACTTCCCACAGATACGCAGTATTTT
CASSTPGLPTDTQYF
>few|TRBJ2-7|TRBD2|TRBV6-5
TGTGCCAGCAGCTACGGACTAGCGGGTTACCCCTACGAGCAGTACTTC
CASSYGLAGYPYEQYF
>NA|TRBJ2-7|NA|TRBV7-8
TGTGCCAGCAGCTCGGACACCTTGTACGAGCAGTACTTC
CASSSDTLYEQYF
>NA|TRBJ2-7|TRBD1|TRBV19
TGTGCCAGTAGTATAACCGGACAGGGGGCTTACTACGAGCAGTACTTC
CASSITGQGAYYEQYF
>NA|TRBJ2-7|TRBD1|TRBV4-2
TGTGCCAGCAGCCAAGACCCTATAGGACAGGGCAGGAGGAACGAGCAGTACTTC
CASSQDPIGQGRRNEQYF
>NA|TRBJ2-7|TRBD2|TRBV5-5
TGTGCCAGCAGCTTGGCCGGGGGGGATACGTACTTC
CASSLAGGDTYF
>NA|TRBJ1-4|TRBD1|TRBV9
TGTGCCAGCAGCGGACAGGGGGCAACTAATGAAAAACTGTTTTTT
CASSGQGATNEKLFF
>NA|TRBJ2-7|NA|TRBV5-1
TGCGCCAGCAGCTTGGCCCTACAGATCTCCTACGAGCAGTACTTC
CASSLALQISYEQYF
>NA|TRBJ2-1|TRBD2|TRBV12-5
TGTGCTAGTGTCCTGGTGCTAGCGGGAGTCTACAATGAGCAGTTCTTC
CASVLVLAGVYNEQFF